This TCR beta chain comes out of a study of blood T cell repertoires in COVID-19. Study information: Nucleic acid was either cDNA or gDNA, and it came from T cells, B-cell-depleted T cells, or PBMCs.

Profiled with immunoSEQ multiplex PCR; TCRdb holds only in-frame clones, not every one. Counted here are 85,000 to 95,000 clones, 75% to 90% occurring once; the ten biggest clones make up around 20%. Germline-derived CDR1 and CDR2 are MNHEY and SVGAGI. V lost 5 bases to trimming and J lost 4 bases, with 11 bases between them. CDR3 length equals 13 residues. This chain joins TRBV6-5 and TRBJ1-2; a possible D gene is TRBD1 (6 bases). The sequence was obtained from a woman over 75 with acute or convalescent COVID-19. The sample taken for sequencing was peripheral blood. CDR3 bases: TGTGCCAGCAGTCCACAGGGTACCTATGGCTACACCTTC. It encodes CASSPQGTYGYTF.